These 23 T cell receptor beta chains were all obtained from the same sample, sequenced in a study of blood T cell repertoires in COVID-19. Measured with immunoSEQ multiplex PCR; TCRdb has only the in-frame clones, and not every one. The data contain 45,000 or so clones, 70% to 85% of them singletons. The sample comprised peripheral blood. These receptors came from a human donor in a cohort sampled during active COVID-19.

The V gene is TRBV7-9, the J gene TRBJ2-7; 10 nucleotides match TRBD2. With 3 bases clipped from V and 5 bases from J, the junction kept 4 bases outside the gene matches. Germline values: CDR1 SEHNR, CDR2 FQNEAQ (reference sequence). The CDR3 loop spans 14 amino acids. CDR3 amino acids: CASSFSLAGDEQYF. CDR3 nucleotides: TGTGCCAGCAGCTTTTCTCTAGCGGGAGACGAGCAGTACTTC.

The chain combines TRBV12-3 or TRBV12-4 with TRBJ2-7; D gene ambiguous. Trimming shortened V by 4 bases and J by 7 bases, and 11 bases separated the two germline ends. The CDR3 runs 12 residues. The CDR3 reads CASSSRIEEQYF. As DNA, the CDR3 is TGTGCCAGCAGTTCGAGGATCGAAGAGCAGTACTTC.

V usage is TRBV9 and J usage is TRBJ2-3, with 9 bases that match TRBD1. Losses at the gene ends were 4 bases for V and 5 bases for J; bases not matched to a gene: 8. Looked up from germline, CDR1 is SGDLS and CDR2 is YYNGEE. The CDR3 consists of 15 residues. CDR3 in amino acids: CASSPAGQGLDTQYF. DNA of the CDR3: TGTGCCAGCAGCCCGGCGGGACAGGGCTTAGATACGCAGTATTTT.

The rearrangement joins TRBV11-3 to TRBJ1-2; possible D gene TRBD1, 5 bases. Deletions cut 7 bases from V and 1 base from J, with 13 bases between. Germline CDR1 SGHNT, CDR2 YENEEA. The CDR3 spans 14 residues. CDR3 bases: TGTGCCAGCATACCCCTGGACAATAACTATGGCTACACCTTC. Its protein is CASIPLDNNYGYTF.

The chain couples TRBV6-2 or TRBV6-3 to TRBJ1-1; tentative D call: TRBD1 (5 bases). The CDR3 has 15 amino acids. Germline V gene lookup returns CDR1 MNHEY and CDR2 SVGEGT. V dropped 4 bases and J dropped 4 bases, with 16 bases sitting between them. This CDR3 is CASSSPGERGTEAFF. The CDR3 region has the DNA TGTGCCAGCAGTTCCCCGGGGGAACGGGGCACTGAAGCTTTCTTT.

This chain uses TRBV2 with TRBJ1-5; D gene unclear. This CDR3 is built from 13 residues. The germline V gene has CDR1 SNHLY and CDR2 FYNNEI. V was clipped by 3 bases and J by 6 bases, with 9 bases between them. CDR3: CASSDTTGQPQHF. The CDR3 DNA follows: TGTGCCAGCAGTGACACAACGGGTCAGCCCCAGCATTTT.

The rearrangement joins TRBV28 to TRBJ1-2; 9 bases fit TRBD1. Germline CDR1 and CDR2: MDHEN and SYDVKM. The V and J ends lost 2 bases and 7 bases, in that order; junction bases with no gene match: 5. The CDR3 totals 14 residues. The chain's CDR3 is CASSLPQGAGGYTF. DNA for the CDR3: TGTGCCAGCAGTTTACCACAGGGGGCAGGTGGCTACACCTTC.

V gene TRBV5-1 combines with J gene TRBJ1-4; no reliable D call. Trimming shortened V by 4 bases and J by 5 bases, and 15 bases separated the two germline ends. Germline loops: CDR1 SGHRS, CDR2 YFSETQ. The length of the CDR3 is 15 residues. CDR3 coding DNA: TGCGCCAGCAGCCGGCTTGGAGGTCAAAATGAAAAACTGTTTTTT. As protein: CASSRLGGQNEKLFF.

The chain has TRBV11-2 and TRBJ2-1; TRBD1 matches at 7 bases. The CDR3 is made up of 16 amino acids. The ends lost 5 bases at V and 9 bases at J; junction bases unmatched: 16. Germline values: CDR1 SGHAT, CDR2 FQNNGV. As DNA, the CDR3 is TGTGCCAGCAGCCCACTCGGTACACAGGGGACACGTGAGCAGTTCTTC. It translates to CASSPLGTQGTREQFF.

J is TRBJ2-3 and V is TRBV28; D uncertain. This CDR3 comprises 17 residues. The V gene's germline CDR1 is MDHEN and CDR2 SYDVKM. V was shortened by 7 bases and J by 0 bases, with 20 bases between the two germline ends. The CDR3 here is CASTTPPGSYSTDTQYF. The CDR3 DNA is TGTGCCAGCACCACTCCCCCAGGCTCCTATAGCACAGATACGCAGTATTTT.

The chain uses TRBV7-9 and TRBJ2-3; D call uncertain. Trimming took 2 bases from V and 0 from J, leaving 6 bases between them. The CDR3 spans 14 residues. From germline, CDR1 is SEHNR and CDR2 FQNEAQ (reference sequence). CDR3 bases: TGTGCCAGCAGCTTATTAGTCAGCACAGATACGCAGTATTTT. It yields the protein CASSLLVSTDTQYF.

The chain links TRBV27 to TRBJ2-7; D perhaps matches TRBD1 (6 bases). The V end lost 6 bases, the J end lost 5 bases, and 14 bases lay between the germline ends. The CDR3 extends over 13 amino acids. Germline CDR1 MNHEY, CDR2 SMNVEV (reference sequence). The CDR3 DNA reads TGTGCCAGCAGCTCACAGGGAACCCACGAGCAGTACTTC. Translated, it gives CASSSQGTHEQYF.

This rearrangement joins TRBV5-1 to TRBJ1-1; TRBD1 agrees at 8 bases. Germline values: CDR1 SGHRS, CDR2 YFSETQ. The junction had 6 bases not matched to a gene; V was cut back by 5 bases and J by 3 bases. This CDR3 is built from 14 residues. As DNA, the CDR3 is TGCGCCAGCAGTCCGAGGACAGGGCACACTGAAGCTTTCTTT. The encoded protein is CASSPRTGHTEAFF.

This clone occurred once. The chain recombines TRBV19 with TRBJ2-3; tentative D call: TRBD1 (6 bases). Germline-derived CDR1 and CDR2 are LNHDA and SQIVND (reference sequence). Trimming removed 8 bases at V and 2 bases at J, with 11 bases between. The CDR3 runs to 13 residues. In DNA, the CDR3 is TGTGCCAGTGGGGGACAACCCACAGATACGCAGTATTTT. It yields the protein CASGGQPTDTQYF.

The chain employs TRBV2 and TRBJ2-1, with a tentative D call TRBD1 (6 bases). V was shortened by 2 bases and J by 1 base, with 9 bases between the two germline ends. CDR3 size: 15 residues. CDR1 SNHLY and CDR2 FYNNEI come from the germline V gene. The CDR3 is CASSEQGGSYNEQFF. CDR3 nucleotides: TGTGCCAGCAGTGAACAAGGGGGTTCCTACAATGAGCAGTTCTTC.

This sequence joins TRBV25-1 and TRBJ2-7; D perhaps matches TRBD1 (5 bases). Germline V gene sequence: CDR1 MGHDK, CDR2 SYGVNS. The CDR3 spans 13 residues. Between the trimmed V and J ends, which lost 5 bases and 2 bases, there was a span of 10 bases. In nucleotides, the CDR3 is TGTGCCAGCAGTTCTCAGGGTCCCTACGAGCAGTACTTC. Amino acid sequence: CASSSQGPYEQYF.

This sequence joins TRBV28 and TRBJ2-7; no clear D gene. V was pared by 5 bases and J by 4 bases, with 6 bases between. Looked up from germline, CDR1 is MDHEN and CDR2 is SYDVKM. The CDR3 has 11 amino acids. The CDR3 nucleotides are TGTGCCAGCAGTCCCCGTTACGAGCAGTACTTC. This encodes CASSPRYEQYF.

The chain is built from TRBV7-9 and TRBJ2-1; a possible D gene is TRBD2 (6 bases). Per germline, CDR1 SEHNR and CDR2 FQNEAQ (reference sequence). The V end lost 0 bases, the J end lost 7 bases, and 13 bases lay between the germline ends. This CDR3 has 15 residues. CDR3 amino acids: CASSLASAGINEQFF. The CDR3 DNA is TGTGCCAGCAGCTTAGCTTCCGCGGGGATAAATGAGCAGTTCTTC.

The chain is built from TRBV2 and TRBJ2-5, with a tentative D call TRBD1 (5 bases). The CDR3 contains 15 residues. Germline V gene lookup returns CDR1 SNHLY and CDR2 FYNNEI. V was pared by 7 bases and J by 2 bases, with 17 bases between. CDR3 sequence reads: CASKAFWGSQETQYF. CDR3 DNA sequence: TGTGCCAGCAAAGCGTTCTGGGGCAGTCAAGAGACCCAGTACTTC.

CDR3 amino acids: CASSGTSSTDTQYF. The CDR3 nucleotides read TGTGCCAGCTCAGGGACTAGCAGCACAGATACGCAGTATTTT. This chain links TRBV18 with TRBJ2-3; the match to TRBD2 covers 9 bases. The germline gives CDR1 KGHSH, CDR2 LQKENI. Trimming removed 5 bases from V and 0 bases from J; junction bases left unmatched: 0. This CDR3 contains 14 residues.

The chain joins TRBV28 to TRBJ2-2, with D possibly being TRBD2 (7 bases). The CDR3 is made up of 16 amino acids. Germline CDR1 reads MDHEN; CDR2 reads SYDVKM. Trimming removed 7 bases at V and 0 bases at J, with 15 bases between. CDR3: CASTKGGGANTGELFF. The CDR3 DNA reads as TGTGCCAGCACTAAAGGGGGGGGAGCGAACACCGGGGAGCTGTTTTTT.

This clone was detected only once. This chain joins TRBV10-3 and TRBJ1-5; TRBD1 agrees at 9 bases. Germline V gene sequence: CDR1 ENHRY, CDR2 SYGVKD. Losses at the gene ends were 3 bases for V and 6 bases for J; bases not matched to a gene: 27. The CDR3 extends over 22 amino acids. CDR3 sequence: CAISDLPTGGGGTDGFSQPQHF. The CDR3 region has the DNA TGTGCCATCAGTGACCTACCCACAGGGGGCGGAGGAACGGACGGGTTTTCTCAGCCCCAGCATTTT.

DNA for the CDR3: TGTGCCAGTAGGTTAACTAGCGGTGGAACCTACGAGCAGTACTTC. This codes for CASRLTSGGTYEQYF. This sequence joins TRBV19 and TRBJ2-7; 8 bases line up with TRBD2. The V and J ends lost 6 bases and 2 bases, in that order; junction bases with no gene match: 9. CDR1 is LNHDA, CDR2 SQIVND, per germline (reference sequence). The CDR3 spans 15 residues. Looking up the rest from reference TRBV19 and TRBJ2-7 gives the full variable domain: DGGITQSPKYLFRKEGQNVTLSCEQNLNHDAMYWYRQDPGQGLRLIYYSQIVNDFQKGDIAEGYSVSREKKESFPLTVTSAQKNPTAFYLCASRLTSGGTYEQYFGPGTRLTVT.